One sample yielded the 22 T cell receptor beta chains listed below, sequenced in a study of T cells in Graves' hyperthyroidism and ophthalmopathy. Authors of the study amplified TCR beta CDR3 regions from RNA transcripts. The TCR CDR3 was amplified in a first-round RT-PCR using the HTBI primer set. TCRdb processed the multiplex PCR reads anew with MiXCR; each CDR3 protein has one entry. The sample holds some 550,000 distinct CDR3 sequences; about a sixth are singletons and the top ten take 2.5% to 4%. Material for sequencing was blood. These receptors came from a woman between 40 and 55 years old with Graves' ophthalmopathy.

This clonotype was seen repeatedly, ten times or more. The rearrangement links TRBV6-1 to TRBJ2-7; D gene uncertain. V dropped 0 bases and J dropped 5 bases, with 20 bases sitting between them. This CDR3 region has 17 residues. Per germline, CDR1 MNHNS and CDR2 SASEGT. The CDR3, as DNA: TGTGCCAGCAGTGAAGCGCAGATCGGAATCTGGGTCCACGAGCAGTACTTC. This codes for CASSEAQIGIWVHEQYF.

This clonotype appeared many times. The chain uses TRBV24-1 and TRBJ2-5; D might be TRBD1 (6 bases). CDR3 size: 16 residues. Germline V gene sequence: CDR1 KGHDR, CDR2 SFDVKD. V lost 4 bases to trimming and J lost 2 bases, with 16 bases between them. In nucleotides, the CDR3 is TGTGCCACCAGTGACCCTGGCAGGGGTCCACAAGAGACCCAGTACTTC. Translating it yields CATSDPGRGPQETQYF.

In this sample, this clonotype turned up many times. The V and J genes are TRBV30 and TRBJ2-7, with D perhaps TRBD1 (5 bases). The germline CDR1 and CDR2 sequences are GTSNPN and SVGIG (reference sequence). This CDR3 contains 16 residues. The V end lost 3 bases, the J end lost 3 bases, and 21 bases lay between the germline ends. The CDR3 sequence: CAWSLKSFRGYYEQYF. The CDR3 DNA sequence: TGTGCCTGGAGCCTGAAAAGCTTTAGGGGATACTACGAGCAGTACTTC. Together with reference TRBV30 and TRBJ2-7, the CDR3 gives the full variable domain: SQTIHQWPATLVQPVGSPLSLECTVEGTSNPNLYWYRQAAGRGLQLLFYSVGIGQISSEVPQNLSASRPQDRQFILSSKKLLLSDSGFYLCAWSLKSFRGYYEQYFGPGTRLTVT.

The chain joins TRBV12-3 or TRBV12-4 to TRBJ1-1; 8 bases align to TRBD1. This CDR3 region has 16 residues. With 5 bases clipped from V and 4 bases from J, the junction kept 12 bases outside the gene matches. The CDR3 protein is CASSRAGQGAGTEAFF. The CDR3 coding sequence is TGTGCCAGCAGTAGGGCGGGGCAGGGGGCTGGCACTGAAGCTTTCTTT.

This clonotype came up many times. The V gene is TRBV28, the J gene TRBJ2-2; the match to TRBD1 covers 8 bases. Germline CDR1 reads MDHEN; CDR2 reads SYDVKM. With 8 bases clipped from V and 1 base from J, the junction kept 9 bases outside the gene matches. There are 16 residues in the CDR3. The CDR3 region is CASRSSGTGNTGELFF. CDR3 nucleotide sequence: TGTGCCAGCCGTTCCTCCGGGACAGGGAACACCGGGGAGCTGTTTTTT.

The gene calls are TRBV6-5 and TRBJ1-6; D may be TRBD1 (6 bases). Germline V gives CDR1 MNHEY, CDR2 SVGAGI. V gave up 2 bases and J gave up 6 bases, with 8 bases separating them. The CDR3 consists of 14 residues. The CDR3 here is CASSYADSNSPLHF. CDR3 coding DNA: TGTGCCAGCAGTTACGCGGACAGTAATTCACCCCTCCACTTT.

The J gene is TRBJ2-1, the V gene TRBV7-8; the D is unclear. The germline V and J ends were trimmed by 5 bases and 2 bases, with 19 bases remaining between them. This CDR3 comprises 17 residues. Germline CDR1 and CDR2: SGHVS and FQNEAQ. The DNA of the CDR3 is TGTGCCAGCAGCCCCGGGCAAAGTAGGGTGGCCTACAATGAGCAGTTCTTC. Its translation is CASSPGQSRVAYNEQFF.

The chain couples TRBV28 to TRBJ1-2; D not resolved. Germline V gives CDR1 MDHEN, CDR2 SYDVKM. Trimming pared 6 bases from V and 4 bases from J, leaving 15 bases between. This CDR3 contains 14 residues. The CDR3 reads CASRLTDDLYGYTF. In DNA, the CDR3 is TGTGCCAGCAGACTCACCGATGACCTCTATGGCTACACCTTC.

The V call is TRBV6-1, the J call TRBJ1-1; the D is unclear. Germline V CDR1 and CDR2: MNHNS, SASEGT. Trimming cost V 6 bases and J 0 bases, with 11 bases left between them. CDR3 length: 14 residues. Written as DNA, the CDR3 is TGTGCCAGCAGGCAGGAGGCGGTGAACACTGAAGCTTTCTTT. Its protein is CASRQEAVNTEAFF.

This clonotype occurred many times. This chain uses TRBV29-1 with TRBJ1-2; no clear D gene. V was pared by 2 bases and J by 8 bases, with 18 bases between. The CDR3 is made up of 14 amino acids. Germline V lookup: CDR1 SQVTM, CDR2 ANQGSEA. The CDR3, as DNA: TGCAGCGTTGAACGGCGGAATCAGCTTATGGGCTACACCTTC. Translating gives CSVERRNQLMGYTF. Complete variable domain (other parts from reference TRBV29-1 and TRBJ1-2): SAVISQKPSRDICQRGTSLTIQCQVDSQVTMMFWYRQQPGQSLTLIATANQGSEATYESGFVIDKFPISRPNLTFSTLTVSNMSPEDSSIYLCSVERRNQLMGYTFGSGTRLTVV.

The chain recombines TRBV27 with TRBJ2-7; weak D call: TRBD2 (6 bases). Germline-derived CDR1 and CDR2 are MNHEY and SMNVEV (reference sequence). This CDR3 is built from 14 residues. The V end was cut by 6 bases, the J end by 3 bases, with 15 bases between. DNA for the CDR3: TGTGCCAGCAGCCCCACAGCGGGCAGCTACGAGCAGTACTTC. Translation gives CASSPTAGSYEQYF.

The rearrangement links TRBV12-3 or TRBV12-4 to TRBJ2-2; 8 bases match TRBD2. V was pared by 6 bases and J by 5 bases, with 11 bases of the junction left unmatched. The CDR3 runs 16 residues. CDR3 in DNA: TGTGCCAGCAGCTCAGGCGGGACTAGGAGGACCGGGGAGCTGTTTTTT. It translates to CASSSGGTRRTGELFF.

The sample holds many counts of this clonotype. The genes are TRBV10-1 and TRBJ2-3; 12 bases line up with TRBD2. Germline-derived CDR1 and CDR2 are WNHNN and SYGVQD (reference sequence). Trimming removed 3 bases from V and 6 bases from J; junction bases left unmatched: 7. The CDR3 extends over 16 amino acids. Written as DNA, the CDR3 is TGCGCCAGCAGTGACCCGGGACTAGCGGGCGAGGATACGCAGTATTTT. Amino acids: CASSDPGLAGEDTQYF.

This clonotype was seen ten or more times. The chain links TRBV7-9 to TRBJ1-1; TRBD1 might be the D (6 bases). The V end was cut by 5 bases, the J end by 1 base, with 14 bases between. Germline CDR1 reads SEHNR; CDR2 reads FQNEAQ (reference sequence). There are 15 residues in the CDR3. CDR3 nucleotides: TGTGCCAGCAGCACAAACAGGGCTCCGAACACTGAAGCTTTCTTT. Its protein product is CASSTNRAPNTEAFF.

This clonotype was observed a few times. CDR3 loop: CASSPGPPKQYF. CDR3 in DNA: TGTGCCAGCAGCCCGGGACCGCCTAAACAGTACTTC. V and J are TRBV3-1 and TRBJ2-5, with D perhaps matching TRBD1 or TRBD2 (5 bases each). CDR1 LGHDT and CDR2 YNNKEL come from the germline V gene (reference sequence). This CDR3 has 12 amino acids. V gave up 4 bases and J gave up 11 bases, with 14 bases separating them.

This clonotype was observed at least ten times. The V call is TRBV29-1, the J call TRBJ2-3; D unresolved. The CDR3 is made up of 13 amino acids. V dropped 3 bases and J dropped 2 bases, with 9 bases sitting between them. The V gene's germline CDR1 is SQVTM and CDR2 ANQGSEA. The DNA for the CDR3 is TGCAGCGTTGAGTCGACCCACACAGATACGCAGTATTTT. This sequence encodes CSVESTHTDTQYF.

A few counts support this clonotype. CDR3 region: CSARSGTGYNEQFF. CDR3 nucleotides: TGCAGTGCTAGAAGTGGGACAGGGTACAATGAGCAGTTCTTC. The rearrangement uses TRBV20-1 and TRBJ2-1; 9 nucleotides line up with TRBD1. This CDR3 has 14 residues. Looked up from germline, CDR1 is DFQATT and CDR2 is SNEGSKA (reference sequence). V dropped 2 bases and J dropped 4; count of bases not matched to a gene: 3.

This clonotype was observed at least ten times. The chain carries TRBV29-1 and TRBJ1-1, with 10 nucleotides matching TRBD1. Germline V gene lookup returns CDR1 SQVTM and CDR2 ANQGSEA. The junction had 10 bases not matched to a gene; V was cut back by 7 bases and J by 5 bases. CDR3 length equals 14 residues. The DNA of the CDR3 is TGCAGCGCCAATCCCGGGACAGGGGAAACTGAAGCTTTCTTT. Translated: CSANPGTGETEAFF.

This clonotype showed up many times. The V gene is TRBV5-1, the J gene TRBJ2-3, with a possible D match to TRBD1 (6 bases). Germline CDR1 reads SGHRS; CDR2 reads YFSETQ. Trimming shortened V by 5 bases and J by 6 bases, and 16 bases separated the two germline ends. This CDR3 is built from 14 residues. CDR3 sequence reads: CASSRQAGGDTQYF. CDR3 sequence (DNA): TGCGCCAGCAGTCGACAGGCCGGCGGGGATACGCAGTATTTT.

The chain has TRBV28 and TRBJ1-3; no clear D. CDR3 length equals 15 residues. Germline CDR1 and CDR2: MDHEN and SYDVKM. Trimming cost V 8 bases and J 0 bases, with 14 bases left between them. The CDR3 reads CASYSQTSSGNTIYF. In nucleotides, the CDR3 is TGTGCCAGCTATTCTCAGACCTCCTCTGGAAACACCATATATTTT.

This clonotype was counted only a few times. The rearrangement uses TRBV25-1 and TRBJ2-1, with 10 bases identical to TRBD1. Germline V lookup: CDR1 MGHDK, CDR2 SYGVNS. The CDR3 is made up of 15 amino acids. V shed 3 bases, J shed 5 bases, and the junction held 4 bases outside the gene matches. The CDR3 nucleotides read TGTGCCAGCAGTGATGCGGGACAGGGGAACAATGAGCAGTTCTTC. Protein product: CASSDAGQGNNEQFF.

In its sample, this clonotype was seen many times. The chain combines TRBV20-1 with TRBJ1-1; no reliable D call. CDR1 and CDR2 from the germline V gene are DFQATT and SNEGSKA (reference sequence). The CDR3 length is 14 residues. V shed 3 bases and J shed 5 bases, with 16 bases lying between them. The CDR3 protein is CSASRAGSITEAFF. The CDR3 DNA reads TGCAGTGCTAGTCGGGCGGGGTCGATTACTGAAGCTTTCTTT.